Following are 25 T cell receptor beta chains from one sample sequenced in a study of cytomegalovirus exposure and HLA in healthy donors. 13 Jbeta primers and 60 Vbeta primers were used for the PCR. Assay: immunoSEQ multiplex PCR; the TCRdb copy retains only in-frame clones and omits some. The table lists 90,000 to 140,000 clones, 12% of them singletons. Sequencing was done on a sample of PBMCs. These receptor sequences come from a man aged 40-55 years in good health and CMV-seropositive.

This chain uses TRBV14 with TRBJ2-3, with 7 bases identical to TRBD2. The germline CDR1 and CDR2 sequences are SGHDN and FVKESK. The V segment lost 4 bases and the J segment 7 bases; nucleotides outside the gene matches: 2. This CDR3 is 12 amino acids long. In DNA form, the CDR3 reads TGTGCCAGCAGCCCAGCGGGGTATACGCAGTATTTT. This sequence encodes CASSPAGYTQYF.

This clone was seen only a few times. This chain joins TRBV5-1 and TRBJ2-6; D is ambiguous. CDR1 and CDR2 (germline): SGHRS, YFSETQ. The CDR3 is 13 amino acids. With 7 bases removed from V and 4 bases from J, the gap between germline ends came to 9 bases. DNA for the CDR3: TGCGCCAGCGGAGAGGCGGGGGCCAACGTCCTGACTTTC. Translated: CASGEAGANVLTF.

This clone was seen only a few times. V and J are TRBV6-5 and TRBJ1-4; D ambiguous. Germline V gene lookup returns CDR1 MNHEY and CDR2 SVGAGI. The CDR3 is made up of 15 amino acids. The V end was cut by 6 bases, the J end by 6 bases, with 17 bases between. CDR3 nucleotides: TGTGCCAGCAGCCCCACCCCGCGAGGGTATGAAAAACTGTTTTTT. Its translation is CASSPTPRGYEKLFF.

Only a few counts were recorded for this clone. The gene calls are TRBV19 and TRBJ2-7; D possibly corresponds to TRBD2 (6 bases). The CDR3 covers 16 residues. The V and J ends lost 8 bases and 3 bases respectively, with 23 bases between them. CDR1 LNHDA and CDR2 SQIVND come from the germline V gene (reference sequence). The CDR3 is CASSQPRRGRGYEQYF. In DNA, the CDR3 is TGTGCCAGTTCACAACCGAGGCGGGGAAGAGGCTACGAGCAGTACTTC.

The chain employs TRBV6-5 and TRBJ2-5; 7 bases line up with TRBD1. V lost 8 bases and J lost 9; bases outside the gene matches: 15. Germline loops: CDR1 MNHEY, CDR2 SVGAGI. The CDR3 is 14 amino acids. The CDR3 spells CASYGPGQHMAQYF. The CDR3 DNA reads as TGTGCCAGCTACGGACCGGGACAGCACATGGCCCAGTACTTC.

V and J are TRBV6-6 and TRBJ1-4, with D perhaps matching TRBD1 (6 bases). The germline gives CDR1 MNHNY, CDR2 SVGAGI (reference sequence). The CDR3 length is 14 residues. The V end lost 11 bases, the J end lost 4 bases, and 17 bases lay between the germline ends. This CDR3 reads CAGAGAEDNEKLFF. CDR3 DNA: TGTGCCGGGGCGGGGGCAGAAGATAATGAAAAACTGTTTTTT.

This clone was seen more than once but under ten times. This rearrangement joins TRBV4-3 to TRBJ2-2; a weak D match, TRBD2 (6 bases). This CDR3 is built from 15 residues. Germline values: CDR1 LGHNA, CDR2 YSLEER. V shed 3 bases and J shed 1 base, with 9 bases lying between them. The chain's CDR3 is CASSQVSGNTGELFF. The CDR3, as DNA: TGCGCCAGCAGCCAGGTTAGCGGGAACACCGGGGAGCTGTTTTTT.

V is TRBV6-5 and J is TRBJ1-1; no definite D call. Germline lookup yields CDR1 MNHEY and CDR2 SVGAGI. The CDR3 extends over 14 amino acids. Trimming pared 8 bases from V and 7 bases from J, leaving 20 bases between. The CDR3 sequence: CASQPNPGRYEAFF. The CDR3 bases are TGTGCCAGCCAACCAAACCCGGGGAGATATGAAGCTTTCTTT.

The rearrangement uses TRBV6-4 and TRBJ2-2, with D tentatively TRBD2 (5 bases). The CDR3 is 14 amino acids. CDR1 and CDR2 from the germline V gene are MRHNA and SNTAGT. Trimming shortened V by 8 bases and J by 8 bases, and 18 bases separated the two germline ends. Here the CDR3 reads CASRGLAHIGELFF. CDR3 nucleotides: TGTGCCAGCCGCGGACTCGCCCACATTGGGGAGCTGTTTTTT.

This chain uses TRBV5-1 with TRBJ2-5; 9 bases match TRBD2. The J segment lost 5 bases and the V segment lost 0 bases, leaving 5 bases of the junction unmatched. The CDR3 is 15 amino acids. Germline CDR1 reads SGHRS; CDR2 reads YFSETQ. CDR3 nucleotide sequence: TGCGCCAGCAGCTTGGCTGGTAGCGGGAGCGAGACCCAGTACTTC. It is translated as CASSLAGSGSETQYF.

A few counts support this clone. This chain uses TRBV5-1 with TRBJ1-2; TRBD1 matches 10 bases. This CDR3 comprises 14 residues. Germline values: CDR1 SGHRS, CDR2 YFSETQ. The junction had 2 bases not matched to a gene; V was cut back by 3 bases and J by 3 bases. CDR3 bases: TGCGCCAGCAGCTCGGGGACAGGGGACTATGGCTACACCTTC. This codes for CASSSGTGDYGYTF.

This clone was counted only a few times. The chain has TRBV5-1 and TRBJ2-1, with D perhaps matching TRBD2 (6 bases). Looked up from germline, CDR1 is SGHRS and CDR2 is YFSETQ. The CDR3 sequence is 14 residues long. Trimming removed 0 bases at V and 9 bases at J, with 13 bases between. Here the CDR3 DNA reads TGCGCCAGCAGCTTGGACTCGGGAGTCGGTGAGCAGTTCTTC. Translating gives CASSLDSGVGEQFF.

This clone was detected a few times. The chain combines TRBV18 with TRBJ1-1, with D possibly matching TRBD1 (5 bases). This CDR3 has 13 residues. Germline lookup yields CDR1 KGHSH and CDR2 LQKENI. V shed 5 bases and J shed 2 bases, with 9 bases lying between them. The CDR3, as DNA: TGTGCCAGCTCAGAACAGGATAACACTGAAGCTTTCTTT. Translating it yields CASSEQDNTEAFF. Filled out from reference TRBV18 and TRBJ1-1, the complete variable domain reads NAGVMQNPRHLVRRRGQEARLRCSPMKGHSHVYWYRQLPEEGLKFMVYLQKENIIDESGMPKERFSAEFPKEGPSILRIQQVVRGDSAAYFCASSEQDNTEAFFGQGTRLTVV.

V usage is TRBV5-1 and J usage is TRBJ2-1; D may be TRBD2 (6 bases). V was cut by 7 bases and J by 1 base, with 15 bases left in between. This CDR3 contains 15 residues. Germline loops: CDR1 SGHRS, CDR2 YFSETQ. CDR3: CASFGGTTSYNEQFF. CDR3 in DNA: TGCGCCAGCTTTGGGGGGACCACTTCCTACAATGAGCAGTTCTTC.

The sample holds a few counts of this clone. CDR3 sequence (DNA): TGTGCCAGCAGTCTCTGGGGCAGGGAAGCTTTCTTT. Translated: CASSLWGREAFF. J is TRBJ1-1 and V is TRBV27, with D possibly matching TRBD1 (5 bases). The CDR3 is 12 residues long. Germline V gene data show CDR1 as MNHEY and CDR2 as SMNVEV (reference sequence). V gave up 5 bases and J gave up 8 bases, with 12 bases separating them.

The table lists this clone with many counts. This likely comes from a read error, as the CDR3 has no conserved phenylalanine or tryptophan at its end. Within the sample, other DNA sequences also encode this same CDR3. The chain carries TRBV10-2 and TRBJ2-2; weak D call: TRBD2 (7 bases). Germline CDR1 WSHSY, CDR2 SAAADI. The CDR3 loop spans 16 amino acids. CDR3 sequence: CDSSESGQGGTGELFL. CDR3 in DNA: TGCGACAGCAGTGAGTCTGGGCAGGGAGGGACAGGGGAGCTGTTTTTG.

This clone was detected only a few times. Other nucleotide sequences in the sample specify the same CDR3. The CDR3 protein is CAWSGQMNTEAFF. In nucleotides, the CDR3 is TGTGCCTGGAGTGGGCAGATGAACACTGAAGCTTTCTTT. The rearrangement joins TRBV30 to TRBJ1-1, with D uncertain. Germline values: CDR1 GTSNPN, CDR2 SVGIG (reference sequence). The CDR3 extends over 13 amino acids. Trimming took 1 base from V and 0 from J, leaving 6 bases between them.

The chain employs TRBV6-5 and TRBJ2-2, with D possibly being TRBD2 (5 bases). Germline V gives CDR1 MNHEY, CDR2 SVGAGI. Trimming left V 0 bases short and J 5 bases short, with 10 bases between. The CDR3 is 15 amino acids. CDR3 amino acids: CASSYSGKATGELFF. CDR3 sequence (DNA): TGTGCCAGCAGTTACTCCGGGAAGGCAACCGGGGAGCTGTTTTTT.

Of note for this clone: One end of the junction is discordant with germline, which a read error may explain. V usage is TRBV6-1 and J usage is TRBJ2-7; the match to TRBD2 covers 16 bases. From germline, CDR1 is MNHNS and CDR2 SASEGT. The length of the CDR3 is 15 residues. The CDR3 reads CASSAPGTSGRARLF. Written as DNA, the CDR3 is TGTGCCAGCAGTGCCCCCGGGACTAGCGGGAGGGCCCGGCTCTTC.

The table lists this clone with a few counts. The chain recombines TRBV6-6 with TRBJ1-3; TRBD1 aligns across 9 bases. J was trimmed by 0 bases and V by 5 bases; bases with no gene match: 5. The CDR3 length is 16 residues. CDR1 and CDR2 from the germline V gene are MNHNY and SVGAGI (reference sequence). The CDR3 nucleotides are TGTGCCAGCAGTCACAACAGGGGGCCCTCTGGAAACACCATATATTTT. Translating gives CASSHNRGPSGNTIYF.

Only one count was recorded for this clone. The chain couples TRBV27 to TRBJ1-4; D not certain. Trimming cost V 8 bases and J 5 bases, with 15 bases left between them. CDR1 is MNHEY and CDR2 is SMNVEV in the germline V gene (reference sequence). The CDR3 loop spans 14 amino acids. The CDR3 DNA sequence: TGTGCCAGCGGGGAGAGGGCTCCCAATGAAAAACTGTTTTTT. This encodes CASGERAPNEKLFF.

This clone was seen more than once but under ten times. The chain couples TRBV30 to TRBJ2-2, with D possibly being TRBD1 (5 bases). V gave up 0 bases and J gave up 6 bases, with 20 bases separating them. The CDR3 covers 17 residues. Looked up from germline, CDR1 is GTSNPN and CDR2 is SVGIG (reference sequence). CDR3 DNA sequence: TGTGCCTGGAGTGTACCTTTGGGGCTACTCAAGTCCGGGGAGCTGTTTTTT. As protein: CAWSVPLGLLKSGELFF.

A few counts support this clone. The chain has TRBV5-6 and TRBJ2-7; D remains unclear. V gave up 2 bases and J gave up 3 bases, with 12 bases separating them. Germline CDR1 and CDR2: SGHDT and YYEEEE. This CDR3 is 14 amino acids long. Here the CDR3 DNA reads TGTGCCAGCAGCTTAAGAGGCAGCGACTACGAGCAGTACTTC. This sequence encodes CASSLRGSDYEQYF.

This clone was counted between two and nine times. V and J are TRBV7-6 and TRBJ2-7; tentative D call: TRBD2 (6 bases). V was trimmed by 0 bases and J by 5 bases, leaving 14 bases between them. CDR1 is SGHVS, CDR2 FNYEAQ, per germline. The CDR3 has 15 amino acids. Here the CDR3 reads CASSLAFGRGHEQYF. The CDR3 DNA follows: TGTGCCAGCAGCTTAGCGTTCGGGAGAGGTCACGAGCAGTACTTC.

V gene TRBV29-1 combines with J gene TRBJ1-2; 9 bases match TRBD1. The CDR3 runs to 14 residues. V shed 3 bases and J 7 bases; nucleotides not matched to a gene: 9. Germline assignment: CDR1 SQVTM and CDR2 ANQGSEA. Here the CDR3 DNA reads TGCAGCGTTGATGGGACAGGGACTTATGGTGGCTACACCTTC. It is translated as CSVDGTGTYGGYTF.